Presented here are 29 T cell receptor beta chains from one specimen sequenced in a study of monozygotic twins with inflammatory bowel disease. Using the 5' RACE reads, TCRdb records one entry per CDR3 protein without DNA. The sample's table shows 150,000 to 200,000 distinct CDR3 sequences. Sequenced sample: blood. The origin of the receptors is a human donor with ulcerative colitis or Crohn's disease, or a healthy co-twin of an affected twin (not recorded which).

The rearrangement uses TRBV5-1 and TRBJ2-2. This CDR3 region has 15 residues. The germline CDR1 and CDR2 sequences are SGHRS and YFSETQ. The CDR3 protein is CASSLSSGYTGELFF. Full variable domain (outside the CDR3, taken from reference TRBV5-1 and TRBJ2-2): KAGVTQTPRYLIKTRGQQVTLSCSPISGHRSVSWYQQTPGQGLQFLFEYFSETQRNKGNFPGRFSGRQFSNSRSEMNVSTLELGDSALYLCASSLSSGYTGELFFGEGSRLTVL.

The rearrangement links TRBV27 to TRBJ2-2; no DNA is available, so the TRBD1 call from TCRdb remains unchecked. The CDR3 has 14 residues. CDR1 and CDR2 from the germline V gene are MNHEY and SMNVEV (reference sequence). CDR3 region: CASSYRGNTGELFF.

The chain is built from TRBV7-2 and TRBJ2-5; the D call of TRBD2 rests on TCRdb alone, since no DNA is present to check it. This CDR3 comprises 14 residues. Per the germline V gene, CDR1 is SGHTA and CDR2 is FQGNSA. CDR3 residues: CASSLSGSGETQYF.

The rearrangement links TRBV19 to TRBJ2-1; TCRdb's D gene call, TRBD1, goes unchecked for lack of DNA. The CDR3 runs 16 residues. The germline CDR1 and CDR2 sequences are LNHDA and SQIVND (reference sequence). The CDR3 sequence: CASSIIEGANYNEQFF.

CDR3 amino acids: CASSLVLVEALHF. The genes are TRBV28 and TRBJ1-6. Germline V lookup: CDR1 MDHEN, CDR2 SYDVKM. The CDR3 is made up of 13 amino acids.

This sequence joins TRBV18 and TRBJ2-1; TCRdb indicates TRBD1, and absent DNA this call remains unverified. Germline V gives CDR1 KGHSH, CDR2 LQKENI. The CDR3 is 16 amino acids. CDR3 residues: CASSPRGSTPGYEQFF.

The genes are TRBV12-1 and TRBJ1-5; the D call of TRBD1 rests on TCRdb alone, since no DNA is present to check it. TRBV12-1 is annotated as a pseudogene. The CDR3 is 16 amino acids. CDR3 protein: CASPDRTGGKIQPQHF.

The chain employs TRBV28 and TRBJ2-2; no DNA is available, so the TRBD2 call from TCRdb remains unchecked. CDR3 size: 14 residues. Germline CDR1 is MDHEN and CDR2 is SYDVKM. This chain's CDR3 is CASTLAGYTGELFF. The variable domain in full, with the rest retrieved from reference TRBV28 and TRBJ2-2, is DVKVTQSSRYLVKRTGEKVFLECVQDMDHENMFWYRQDPGLGLRLIYFSYDVKMKEKGDIPEGYSVSREKKERFSLILESASTNQTSMYLCASTLAGYTGELFFGEGSRLTVL.

V is TRBV7-9 and J is TRBJ1-5. Per the germline V gene, CDR1 is SEHNR and CDR2 is FQNEAQ (reference sequence). CDR3 length: 15 amino acids. CDR3 residues: CASSLGQASNQPQHF. The full variable domain, its missing parts supplied by reference TRBV7-9 and TRBJ1-5, is DTGVSQNPRHKITKRGQNVTFRCDPISEHNRLYWYRQTLGQGPEFLTYFQNEAQLEKSRLLSDRFSAERPKGSFSTLEIQRTEQGDSAMYLCASSLGQASNQPQHFGDGTRLSIL.

The chain combines TRBV7-3 with TRBJ1-1. The V gene's germline CDR1 is SGHTA and CDR2 FQGTGA. CDR3 length: 16 residues. The CDR3 is CASSLKRRAAGTEAFF.

This chain connects TRBV19 to TRBJ1-5. CDR3 length equals 16 residues. Looked up from germline, CDR1 is LNHDA and CDR2 is SQIVND (reference sequence). CDR3 region: CASSKSRVAGGQTQHF.

This chain links TRBV27 with TRBJ2-7; the TRBD2 assignment by TCRdb is unverifiable without DNA. Germline V CDR1 and CDR2: MNHEY, SMNVEV (reference sequence). The CDR3 consists of 17 residues. This CDR3 is CASSPSRSSGSSYEQYF.

V and J are TRBV30 and TRBJ2-1; TCRdb proposes TRBD2, but this gene call is untestable without DNA. CDR1 is GTSNPN, CDR2 SVGIG, per germline (reference sequence). The CDR3 is 12 amino acids. CDR3 loop: CAWAGSYNEQFF.

V gene TRBV27 combines with J gene TRBJ2-7; checking the TCRdb D call of TRBD1 is not possible without DNA. Germline values: CDR1 MNHEY, CDR2 SMNVEV (reference sequence). The CDR3 spans 14 residues. The CDR3 loop is CASSWTGQLSEQYF.

The chain joins TRBV7-9 to TRBJ2-7; TCRdb outputs TRBD2, but without DNA this stays unchecked. Germline V gives CDR1 SEHNR, CDR2 FQNEAQ (reference sequence). The CDR3 extends over 16 amino acids. The CDR3: CASSLAEASRAYEQYF. The full variable domain, in which reference TRBV7-9 and TRBJ2-7 provide the parts outside the CDR3, is DTGVSQNPRHKITKRGQNVTFRCDPISEHNRLYWYRQTLGQGPEFLTYFQNEAQLEKSRLLSDRFSAERPKGSFSTLEIQRTEQGDSAMYLCASSLAEASRAYEQYFGPGTRLTVT.

The rearrangement uses TRBV5-1 and TRBJ2-7; the TRBD2 assignment by TCRdb is unverifiable without DNA. The CDR3 runs 16 residues. Germline V gene sequence: CDR1 SGHRS, CDR2 YFSETQ. The CDR3: CASSPLTSGAGYEQYF. Together with reference TRBV5-1 and TRBJ2-7, the CDR3 gives the full variable domain: KAGVTQTPRYLIKTRGQQVTLSCSPISGHRSVSWYQQTPGQGLQFLFEYFSETQRNKGNFPGRFSGRQFSNSRSEMNVSTLELGDSALYLCASSPLTSGAGYEQYFGPGTRLTVT.

This chain uses TRBV5-6 with TRBJ1-5; without DNA, the TCRdb call of TRBD1 cannot be checked. The germline gives CDR1 SGHDT, CDR2 YYEEEE. The CDR3 is 16 amino acids. CDR3 loop: CASSLARGSPNQPQHF. Drawing the rest from reference TRBV5-6 and TRBJ1-5, the complete variable domain is DAGVTQSPTHLIKTRGQQVTLRCSPKSGHDTVSWYQQALGQGPQFIFQYYEEEERQRGNFPDRFSGHQFPNYSSELNVNALLLGDSALYLCASSLARGSPNQPQHFGDGTRLSIL.

The rearrangement joins TRBV4-2 to TRBJ1-1. Looked up from germline, CDR1 is LGHNA and CDR2 is YNFKEQ. The CDR3 length is 18 residues. The chain's CDR3 is CASSQSRGGDKVNTEAFF.

V gene TRBV19 combines with J gene TRBJ1-3. This CDR3 has 13 amino acids. Germline CDR1 reads LNHDA; CDR2 reads SQIVND (reference sequence). This CDR3 reads CASNPESGNTIYF.

The V gene is TRBV24-1, the J gene TRBJ1-1; absent DNA, TCRdb's TRBD1 call cannot be checked. CDR3 size: 12 residues. Germline lookup yields CDR1 KGHDR and CDR2 SFDVKD. This CDR3 reads CATSDTGVKAFF.

The chain has TRBV10-3 and TRBJ1-2; TCRdb designates TRBD1, a call that cannot be tested without DNA. Germline lookup yields CDR1 ENHRY and CDR2 SYGVKD. The CDR3 length is 13 residues. The CDR3 is CASTGQGAGGYTF.

The V and J genes are TRBV19 and TRBJ2-5. This CDR3 is 13 amino acids long. Germline V gives CDR1 LNHDA, CDR2 SQIVND (reference sequence). The CDR3 reads CASSAVRGETQYF.

This sequence joins TRBV28 and TRBJ2-7. CDR3 length equals 11 residues. In germline, CDR1 is MDHEN, CDR2 SYDVKM. The CDR3 spells CASSFQYEQYF.

The chain recombines TRBV27 with TRBJ2-6; TCRdb returns TRBD1, unconfirmable since there is no DNA. The CDR3 totals 14 residues. In germline, CDR1 is MNHEY, CDR2 SMNVEV (reference sequence). CDR3 sequence: CASSGGGGANVLTF.

V usage is TRBV5-1 and J usage is TRBJ2-3; TCRdb picks TRBD1, but there is no DNA to check that call. The CDR3 runs 16 residues. Germline CDR1 reads SGHRS; CDR2 reads YFSETQ. CDR3 region: CASSLGWDTLTDTQYF.

The rearrangement links TRBV20-1 to TRBJ2-6. The germline V gene has CDR1 DFQATT and CDR2 SNEGSKA (reference sequence). CDR3 size: 15 residues. This CDR3 is CSARDESSGANVLTF.

This chain links TRBV25-1 with TRBJ1-5; TCRdb calls TRBD1, which cannot be checked without DNA. This CDR3 has 15 amino acids. Germline V gene sequence: CDR1 MGHDK, CDR2 SYGVNS. The CDR3 spells CASSTGGGSNQPQHF. The complete variable domain, with remaining parts taken from reference TRBV25-1 and TRBJ1-5, reads EADIYQTPRYLVIGTGKKITLECSQTMGHDKMYWYQQDPGMELHLIHYSYGVNSTEKGDLSSESTVSRIRTEHFPLTLESARPSHTSQYLCASSTGGGSNQPQHFGDGTRLSIL.

The rearrangement joins TRBV5-1 to TRBJ1-6; as DNA is missing, the TRBD1 call by TCRdb cannot be tested. This CDR3 is built from 15 residues. Per the germline V gene, CDR1 is SGHRS and CDR2 is YFSETQ. The CDR3 loop is CASSPTGDPDSPLHF.

This chain links TRBV5-1 with TRBJ2-5; absent DNA, TCRdb's TRBD1 call cannot be checked. The CDR3 spans 14 residues. Germline loops: CDR1 SGHRS, CDR2 YFSETQ. The CDR3 spells CASSSQGVEETQYF. The full variable domain, in which reference TRBV5-1 and TRBJ2-5 provide the parts outside the CDR3, is KAGVTQTPRYLIKTRGQQVTLSCSPISGHRSVSWYQQTPGQGLQFLFEYFSETQRNKGNFPGRFSGRQFSNSRSEMNVSTLELGDSALYLCASSSQGVEETQYFGPGTRLLVL.